The sample holds one count of the clone carrying this TCR beta chain. Antigen unknown. Assay used: immunoSEQ multiplex PCR; TCRdb lists only in-frame clones, some missing. The sample has tens of thousands of clones; 60% to 80% are singletons. The sample belongs to a study of T cells in localized non-small cell lung cancer. Notes on the study in general: Analysis by sequencing included only one tumor region, so heterogeneity remains possible. Among the top 100 tumor clones, a median about 57 appeared in adjacent lung. Uninvolved neighboring lung showed the greatest T cell clonality, exceeding tumor.

Between the trimmed V and J ends, which lost 0 bases and 4 bases, there was a span of 10 bases. The germline V gene has CDR1 SNHLY and CDR2 FYNNEI. The CDR3 covers 15 residues. The sequence derives from a man between 40 and 70 years old with stage I squamous cell lung carcinoma. This sample comprised peripheral blood, obtained before any cancer treatment. The V call is TRBV2, the J call TRBJ1-5; the D is unclear. CDR3 amino acids: CASSEALGGNQPQHF. The CDR3 coding sequence is TGTGCCAGCAGTGAAGCTTTGGGAGGGAATCAGCCCCAGCATTTT.